These T cell receptor beta chains were read from a single sample in a study of CD4 T cells in relation to SARS-CoV-2 and coronaviruses. TCRdb keeps only in-frame clones here, not all; method: immunoSEQ multiplex PCR. The table includes about 20,000 clones, 60% to 80% detected once. Their antigens are not known. Sequences were obtained from CD4+ T cells from PBMCs, cultured in vitro. These receptors all stem from a human donor in good health. The CDR3 runs from the conserved cysteine through the conserved F or W. Fields, in order: V gene, D gene, CDR3 length, J gene, clone size, CDR3 protein, CDR3 DNA. D genes are given only for firm matches. Some rows have no size entry. The others give once, few or many, or a class for an expanded clone.

TRBV24-1	-	14	TRBJ1-4	-	CATSDRTENEKLFF	TGTGCCACCAGTGATAGGACAGAGAATGAAAAACTGTTTTTT
TRBV28	-	13	TRBJ1-4	-	CASSYLNPEKLFF	TGTGCCAGCAGCTATTTAAATCCGGAAAAACTGTTTTTT
TRBV7-8	TRBD1	15	TRBJ2-1	-	CASSPRDRAYNEQFF	TGTGCCAGCAGCCCTCGGGACAGGGCTTACAATGAGCAGTTCTTC
TRBV24-1	-	16	TRBJ1-5	-	CATSDPTEGSNQPQHF	TGTGCCACCAGTGATCCAACAGAGGGAAGCAATCAGCCCCAGCATTTT
TRBV19	TRBD1	14	TRBJ2-7	-	CASSTTGGLREQYF	TGTGCCAGTAGTACCACAGGGGGCTTGAGGGAGCAGTACTTC
TRBV7-6	TRBD1	15	TRBJ2-7	few	CASSLTGTGALEQYF	TGTGCCAGCAGCTTAACCGGGACAGGAGCCCTCGAGCAGTACTTC
TRBV5-4	TRBD1	13	TRBJ1-2	-	CASSPQGADGYTF	TGTGCCAGCAGCCCACAGGGGGCTGACGGCTACACCTTC
TRBV19	TRBD1	15	TRBJ2-6	-	CASSRDRPGANVLTF	TGTGCCAGTAGCAGGGACAGGCCCGGGGCCAACGTCCTGACTTTC
TRBV9	TRBD2	15	TRBJ2-1	once	CASTEGLAGYNEQFF	TGTGCCAGCACCGAGGGACTAGCGGGTTACAATGAGCAGTTCTTC
TRBV19	TRBD1	13	TRBJ1-2	-	CAAQGQGDYGYTF	TGTGCCGCCCAGGGCCAGGGGGACTATGGCTACACCTTC
TRBV2	-	13	TRBJ2-7	-	CASGLAVSYEQYF	TGTGCCAGCGGGTTAGCTGTGTCCTACGAGCAGTACTTC
TRBV6-2/TRBV6-3	TRBD2	16	TRBJ2-7	-	CASSYPSGREGYEQYF	TGTGCCAGCAGTTATCCTAGCGGGAGGGAGGGATACGAGCAGTACTTC
TRBV6-1	-	14	TRBJ2-7	once	CASSERNPFYEQYF	TGTGCCAGCAGTGAGCGGAATCCCTTCTACGAGCAGTACTTC
TRBV6-2/TRBV6-3	-	17	TRBJ2-7	-	CASSYSRAGTIKFEQYF	TGTGCCAGCAGTTACTCTCGCGCCGGGACAATAAAGTTCGAGCAGTACTTC
TRBV19	TRBD1	15	TRBJ2-1	few	CASSKDRGRNNEQFF	TGTGCCAGTAGTAAGGACAGGGGGCGCAACAATGAGCAGTTCTTC
TRBV20-1	-	12	TRBJ2-1	-	CSASGPYNEQFF	TGCAGTGCTAGTGGGCCCTACAATGAGCAGTTCTTC
TRBV28	TRBD2	14	TRBJ2-3	-	CASGAGGLGDTQYF	TGTGCCAGCGGGGCGGGGGGTCTGGGGGATACGCAGTATTTT
TRBV6-5	TRBD1	15	TRBJ2-3	-	CASISQGAPTDTQYF	TGTGCCAGCATTTCACAGGGGGCGCCCACAGATACGCAGTATTTT
TRBV3-1/TRBV3-2	TRBD1	15	TRBJ2-5	few	CASSLRTGPRETQYF	TGTGCCAGCAGCCTCAGGACAGGGCCCCGGGAGACCCAGTACTTC
TRBV5-1	-	13	TRBJ2-5	-	CASKIWGAETQYF	TGCGCCAGCAAAATCTGGGGCGCCGAGACCCAGTACTTC
TRBV11-2	-	16	TRBJ2-3	-	CASSLRPGIGTDTQYF	TGTGCCAGCAGCTTAAGGCCAGGGATTGGCACAGATACGCAGTATTTT
TRBV9	-	14	TRBJ2-7	few	CASSVVAQSYEQYF	TGTGCCAGCAGCGTAGTTGCACAGTCCTACGAGCAGTACTTC
TRBV5-4	TRBD2	14	TRBJ2-5	-	CASSSSGREETQYF	TGTGCCAGCAGCTCCAGCGGGAGGGAAGAGACCCAGTACTTC
TRBV3-1/TRBV3-2	-	13	TRBJ2-7	-	CASSQDRVSRKYF	TGTGCCAGCAGCCAAGATCGGGTCTCGCGGAAGTACTTC